This is a list of T cell receptor beta chains from one sample in a study of control samples from healthy donors and cancer patients. Profiling relied on immunoSEQ multiplex PCR, and the TCRdb table lists in-frame clones only, not all of them. Among fewer than 95,000 clones listed, 86% were seen once. The sequenced sample consisted of blood. These receptors all stem from a woman in her forties or fifties in good health. The CDR3 runs from the conserved cysteine through the conserved F or W. The order of the fields is clone size, V gene, D gene, J gene, CDR3 protein, CDR3 DNA. D genes are given only for firm matches. Only part of the rows carry a size: once, few, many, or a class if the clone is expanded.

size: -
V: TRBV28
D: TRBD2
J: TRBJ2-1
CDR3: CASGGGRSYNEQFF
DNA: TGTGCATCAGGAGGCGGGAGGTCCTACAATGAGCAGTTCTTC

size: -
V: TRBV5-1
D: -
J: TRBJ2-5
CDR3: CASSLGGELQETQYF
DNA: TGCGCCAGCAGCTTGGGGGGGGAACTCCAAGAGACCCAGTACTTC

size: -
V: TRBV6-6
D: TRBD1
J: TRBJ2-2
CDR3: CASSSRQGARTGELFF
DNA: TGTGCCAGCAGTTCGAGACAGGGGGCGCGCACCGGGGAGCTGTTTTTT

size: -
V: TRBV7-2
D: TRBD2
J: TRBJ2-3
CDR3: CASRSPGLAGGGRDTQYF
DNA: TGTGCCAGCAGATCCCCGGGACTAGCGGGAGGCGGTAGAGATACGCAGTATTTT

size: -
V: TRBV7-9
D: -
J: TRBJ1-4
CDR3: CASSPRSPEKLFF
DNA: TGTGCCAGCAGCCCACGCAGTCCTGAAAAACTGTTTTTT

size: -
V: TRBV11-2
D: -
J: TRBJ1-6
CDR3: CASRLTLENSPLHF
DNA: TGTGCCAGCAGGTTGACGTTGGAAAATTCACCCCTCCACTTT

size: -
V: TRBV19
D: TRBD1
J: TRBJ1-6
CDR3: CASRFGTGGETSNSPLHF
DNA: TGTGCCAGTAGGTTCGGGACAGGGGGCGAAACTTCAAATTCACCCCTCCACTTT

size: -
V: TRBV27
D: TRBD1
J: TRBJ2-7
CDR3: CASSLRGQGNEQYF
DNA: TGTGCCAGCAGTCTTAGGGGACAGGGAAACGAGCAGTACTTC

size: few
V: TRBV5-8
D: -
J: TRBJ1-1
CDR3: CASSSRDVPIHTEAFF
DNA: TGTGCCAGCAGCTCCCGGGACGTCCCAATCCACACTGAAGCTTTCTTT

size: once
V: TRBV9
D: -
J: TRBJ2-3
CDR3: CASSETSLQVGADTQYF
DNA: TGTGCCAGCAGCGAGACCTCCCTCCAGGTCGGTGCAGATACGCAGTATTTT

size: -
V: TRBV2
D: -
J: TRBJ1-2
CDR3: CASSRDPYYGYTF
DNA: TGTGCCAGCAGTCGGGACCCCTACTATGGCTACACCTTC

size: once
V: TRBV4-3
D: TRBD1
J: TRBJ1-1
CDR3: CASSRRQGTTEAFF
DNA: TGCGCCAGCAGCCGGAGACAGGGGACCACTGAAGCTTTCTTT

size: -
V: TRBV7-2
D: -
J: TRBJ1-1
CDR3: CASSLDGGGTEAFF
DNA: TGTGCCAGCAGCTTAGACGGGGGGGGCACTGAAGCTTTCTTT

size: -
V: TRBV18
D: -
J: TRBJ2-3
CDR3: CASSQQAPKTSTDTQYF
DNA: TGTGCCAGCTCACAACAGGCTCCTAAAACAAGCACAGATACGCAGTATTTT

size: -
V: TRBV25-1
D: -
J: TRBJ2-7
CDR3: CASSTWAGLYEQYF
DNA: TGTGCCAGCAGCACCTGGGCAGGGCTCTACGAGCAGTACTTC

size: -
V: TRBV27
D: -
J: TRBJ2-7
CDR3: CASSTYGQGVYEQYF
DNA: TGTGCCAGCAGTACTTACGGCCAGGGCGTGTACGAGCAGTACTTC

size: -
V: TRBV27
D: -
J: TRBJ2-7
CDR3: CASRRGGYEQYF
DNA: TGTGCCAGCAGGCGAGGTGGCTACGAGCAGTACTTC

size: -
V: TRBV7-3
D: -
J: TRBJ1-1
CDR3: CASSLEGFLNTEAFF
DNA: TGTGCCAGCAGCTTAGAAGGGTTTCTGAACACTGAAGCTTTCTTT

size: -
V: TRBV10-3
D: -
J: TRBJ2-5
CDR3: CAVSPGLEQETQYF
DNA: TGTGCCGTCTCACCGGGACTGGAGCAAGAGACCCAGTACTTC

size: -
V: TRBV28
D: TRBD1
J: TRBJ1-5
CDR3: CASSLGQGSIPQHF
DNA: TGTGCCAGCAGTTTGGGACAGGGGTCTATACCCCAGCATTTT

size: -
V: TRBV2
D: TRBD2
J: TRBJ2-2
CDR3: CASSAAGGNTGELFF
DNA: TGTGCCAGCAGTGCGGCGGGGGGTAACACCGGGGAGCTGTTTTTT

size: -
V: TRBV6-5
D: TRBD1
J: TRBJ1-6
CDR3: CASRARDSNSPLHF
DNA: TGTGCCAGCAGAGCCCGGGACAGTAATTCACCCCTCCACTTT

size: -
V: TRBV15
D: -
J: TRBJ1-3
CDR3: CATSSGRGLGNTIYF
DNA: TGTGCCACCAGCAGTGGTCGGGGGCTTGGAAACACCATATATTTT

size: -
V: TRBV25-1
D: TRBD1
J: TRBJ1-1
CDR3: CASSVQGLAFF
DNA: TGTGCCAGCAGTGTACAGGGGTTGGCTTTCTTT

size: -
V: TRBV5-6
D: -
J: TRBJ2-7
CDR3: CASSLFQVVYEQYF
DNA: TGTGCCAGCAGCTTGTTCCAGGTCGTGTACGAGCAGTACTTC

size: -
V: TRBV6-1
D: TRBD1
J: TRBJ1-2
CDR3: CASSGWTGALGNYGYTF
DNA: TGTGCCAGCAGTGGCTGGACAGGTGCACTGGGGAACTATGGCTACACCTTC

size: once
V: TRBV5-8
D: TRBD1
J: TRBJ1-1
CDR3: CASSLAKGALTEAFF
DNA: TGTGCCAGCAGCTTGGCCAAGGGGGCGTTGACTGAAGCTTTCTTT

size: -
V: TRBV9
D: -
J: TRBJ1-2
CDR3: CASSVDPHGGTYGYTF
DNA: TGTGCCAGCAGCGTAGATCCCCACGGGGGCACCTATGGCTACACCTTC

size: once
V: TRBV5-4
D: TRBD2
J: TRBJ2-3
CDR3: CASSLGLAGVSTDTQYF
DNA: TGTGCCAGCAGCTTGGGACTAGCGGGAGTAAGCACAGATACGCAGTATTTT

size: -
V: TRBV5-4
D: TRBD1
J: TRBJ2-2
CDR3: CASSFAGGFVGELFF
DNA: TGTGCCAGCAGCTTCGCAGGGGGCTTCGTCGGGGAGCTGTTTTTT

size: few
V: TRBV28
D: TRBD2
J: TRBJ2-7
CDR3: CASSLTAGGGSYEQYF
DNA: TGTGCCAGCAGTTTAACAGCGGGAGGGGGGTCCTACGAGCAGTACTTC

size: -
V: TRBV6-6
D: -
J: TRBJ1-4
CDR3: CASSLPAGGVRGEKLFF
DNA: TGTGCCAGCAGTCTCCCAGCCGGGGGAGTCCGGGGTGAAAAACTGTTTTTT

size: -
V: TRBV6-2/TRBV6-3
D: TRBD2
J: TRBJ2-3
CDR3: CASSLAGGYTDTQYF
DNA: TGTGCCAGCAGCCTAGCGGGGGGCTACACAGATACGCAGTATTTT

size: -
V: TRBV7-3
D: TRBD1
J: TRBJ2-1
CDR3: CASSASGGSYNEQFF
DNA: TGTGCCAGCAGTGCTTCAGGGGGCTCCTACAATGAGCAGTTCTTC

size: -
V: TRBV6-6
D: TRBD1
J: TRBJ2-7
CDR3: CASIDSGTGPYEQYF
DNA: TGTGCCAGCATCGACAGCGGGACAGGGCCCTACGAGCAGTACTTC

size: -
V: TRBV28
D: -
J: TRBJ2-6
CDR3: CASSKRGFSGANVLTF
DNA: TGTGCCAGCAGTAAACGGGGTTTTTCCGGGGCCAACGTCCTGACTTTC

size: few
V: TRBV6-5
D: TRBD2
J: TRBJ2-7
CDR3: CASSWFGGAYEQYF
DNA: TGTGCCAGCTCCTGGTTTGGGGGGGCCTACGAGCAGTACTTC

size: -
V: TRBV5-1
D: -
J: TRBJ2-1
CDR3: CASSLIRDFSYNEQFF
DNA: TGCGCCAGCAGTTTAATCCGGGACTTCTCCTACAATGAGCAGTTCTTC

size: -
V: TRBV7-8
D: -
J: TRBJ2-7
CDR3: CASSRYSGSYEQYF
DNA: TGTGCCAGCAGCCGGTACAGCGGGTCCTACGAGCAGTACTTC

size: -
V: TRBV4-1
D: -
J: TRBJ2-3
CDR3: CASSQGQGGADTQYF
DNA: TGCGCCAGCAGCCAAGGACAGGGCGGGGCAGATACGCAGTATTTT

size: -
V: TRBV12-3/TRBV12-4
D: -
J: TRBJ2-5
CDR3: CASSSYIQETQYF
DNA: TGTGCCAGCAGTTCGTATATACAAGAGACCCAGTACTTC

size: -
V: TRBV12-3/TRBV12-4
D: -
J: TRBJ1-5
CDR3: CASSGSSNQPQHF
DNA: TGTGCCTCCTCGGGGAGTAGCAATCAGCCCCAGCATTTT

size: -
V: TRBV9
D: -
J: TRBJ1-2
CDR3: CASSLSPDSYGYTF
DNA: TGTGCCAGCAGCTTATCCCCGGACAGCTATGGCTACACCTTC

size: -
V: TRBV6-5
D: -
J: TRBJ2-7
CDR3: CASSQPGHYYEQYF
DNA: TGTGCCAGCTCCCAGCCGGGACACTACTACGAGCAGTACTTC

size: -
V: TRBV7-9
D: -
J: TRBJ1-3
CDR3: CASSPRGAGNTIYF
DNA: TGTGCCAGCAGCCCGAGGGGGGCTGGAAACACCATATATTTT

size: -
V: TRBV6-2/TRBV6-3
D: -
J: TRBJ1-2
CDR3: CASSYGRSYTF
DNA: TGTGCCAGCAGTTATGGACGAAGCTACACCTTC

size: -
V: TRBV5-1
D: -
J: TRBJ2-7
CDR3: CASSWSGREDEQYF
DNA: TGCGCCAGCAGCTGGTCGGGCAGGGAGGACGAGCAGTACTTC

size: -
V: TRBV28
D: -
J: TRBJ1-4
CDR3: CASKGGSGGKLFF
DNA: TGTGCCAGCAAGGGTGGCAGTGGGGGAAAACTGTTTTTT

size: -
V: TRBV4-1
D: TRBD1
J: TRBJ1-2
CDR3: CASRWVQDRAHYGYTF
DNA: TGCGCCAGCAGATGGGTCCAAGACAGGGCGCACTATGGCTACACCTTC

size: -
V: TRBV28
D: TRBD1
J: TRBJ1-6
CDR3: CASSLPAGGFYNSPLHF
DNA: TGTGCCAGCAGTTTACCCGCAGGGGGCTTCTATAATTCACCCCTCCACTTT

size: -
V: TRBV19
D: TRBD1
J: TRBJ1-1
CDR3: CASSPRGGAEAFF
DNA: TGTGCCAGTAGTCCGCGAGGGGGCGCTGAAGCTTTCTTT

size: -
V: TRBV27
D: -
J: TRBJ2-1
CDR3: CASSLTALPPSSYNEQFF
DNA: TGTGCCAGCAGTTTAACAGCCCTACCACCCAGCTCCTACAATGAGCAGTTCTTC

size: few
V: TRBV29-1
D: -
J: TRBJ2-5
CDR3: CSVEDSWGAGETQYF
DNA: TGCAGCGTTGAAGATAGCTGGGGGGCTGGTGAGACCCAGTACTTC

size: -
V: TRBV7-2
D: -
J: TRBJ1-5
CDR3: CASSPGVSNQPQHF
DNA: TGTGCCAGCAGCCCGGGGGTTAGCAATCAGCCCCAGCATTTT

size: once
V: TRBV5-4
D: -
J: TRBJ1-5
CDR3: CASSLGGRGRGQPQHF
DNA: TGTGCCAGCAGCTTGGGGGGTAGGGGTAGGGGTCAGCCCCAGCATTTT

size: few
V: TRBV7-8
D: -
J: TRBJ1-2
CDR3: CASSSIQGNYGYTF
DNA: TGTGCCAGCAGCTCAATTCAGGGGAACTATGGCTACACCTTC

size: -
V: TRBV12-5
D: -
J: TRBJ2-7
CDR3: CASGLTGVPEQYF
DNA: TGTGCTAGTGGTCTGACCGGCGTCCCCGAGCAGTACTTC